A single sample is the source of the 24 T cell receptor beta chains below, sequenced in a study of T cell clonotyping in hematopoietic cell transplantation. Using immunoSEQ multiplex PCR, the repertoire was profiled, and TCRdb retains in-frame clones only, with some absent. Among about 5,700 clones listed, 85% to 95% were seen once. Specimen: peripheral blood mononuclear cells, collected 100 days after allogeneic stem cell transplant. All receptors come from a female patient aged 45-65 years who had an allogeneic stem cell transplant from an unrelated donor, so T cells may come from the graft donor. Some clones in this sample may be carry-over from other donors' samples.

CDR3 region: CASSLGREGADTEAFF. The CDR3 DNA sequence: TGTGCCAGCAGCCTAGGGAGGGAAGGGGCGGACACTGAAGCTTTCTTT. The chain employs TRBV11-2 and TRBJ1-1, with D possibly TRBD1 on 5 matching bases. Trimming removed 5 bases from V and 3 bases from J, with 19 bases in between. The CDR3 has 16 residues. The germline CDR1 and CDR2 sequences are SGHAT and FQNNGV.

The rearrangement links TRBV5-6 to TRBJ2-5; 8 bases map to TRBD1. After removal of 0 bases from V and 1 base from J, the junction contained 5 bases not matched to a gene. This CDR3 spans 16 amino acids. Germline assignment: CDR1 SGHDT and CDR2 YYEEEE. CDR3 amino acids: CASSLARQGLQETQYF. Written as DNA, the CDR3 is TGTGCCAGCAGCTTGGCAAGACAGGGGCTCCAAGAGACCCAGTACTTC.

The V call is TRBV6-1, the J call TRBJ1-2, with a possible D match to TRBD1 (6 bases). V was clipped by 7 bases and J by 10 bases, with 19 bases between them. The CDR3 runs 13 residues. Germline V gives CDR1 MNHNS, CDR2 SASEGT. The CDR3 loop reads CASTPVRTADYTF. The CDR3 DNA reads as TGTGCCAGCACCCCCGTAAGGACAGCCGACTACACCTTC.

The CDR3: CASGGPWGTGELFF. The CDR3 region has the DNA TGTGCCAGCGGGGGTCCCTGGGGCACCGGGGAGCTGTTTTTT. The gene calls are TRBV25-1 and TRBJ2-2, with D perhaps matching TRBD1 or TRBD2 (5 bases each). CDR3 length: 14 residues. Germline loops: CDR1 MGHDK, CDR2 SYGVNS. V was pared by 8 bases and J by 4 bases, with 14 bases between.

For the CDR3, the DNA is TGTGCCAGCAGAGTCCCGACAGAGGGTGAGCAGTACTTC. Its protein product is CASRVPTEGEQYF. The chain carries TRBV2 and TRBJ2-7; TRBD1 or TRBD2 may be the D gene (5 bases each). The germline CDR1 and CDR2 sequences are SNHLY and FYNNEI. There are 13 residues in the CDR3. The ends were cut back, 6 bases at V and 7 bases at J, with 16 bases in the middle.

The V gene is TRBV11-2, the J gene TRBJ2-7; D call uncertain. Germline CDR1 and CDR2: SGHAT and FQNNGV. This CDR3 is 14 amino acids long. The ends were cut back, 5 bases at V and 5 bases at J, with 16 bases in the middle. This CDR3 is CASSMRTGGHEQYF. The DNA for the CDR3 is TGTGCCAGCAGCATGAGGACGGGCGGCCACGAGCAGTACTTC.

The chain joins TRBV4-1 to TRBJ2-5; 9 bases are shared with TRBD1. Trimming took 4 bases from V and 5 from J; bases not matched to a gene: 8. Germline V CDR1 and CDR2: MGHRA, YSYEKL. The CDR3 runs 15 residues. The chain's CDR3 is CASSLTGGSGETQYF. The CDR3, as DNA: TGCGCCAGCAGCCTGACAGGGGGATCGGGGGAGACCCAGTACTTC.

The J gene is TRBJ1-3, the V gene TRBV5-6, with D hard to call. Germline CDR1 is SGHDT and CDR2 is YYEEEE. V was cut by 0 bases and J by 0 bases, with 10 bases left in between. The CDR3 has 16 amino acids. This CDR3 reads CASSLGVDNSGNTIYF. The CDR3, as DNA: TGTGCCAGCAGCTTGGGGGTCGACAACTCTGGAAACACCATATATTTT.

The V gene is TRBV29-1, the J gene TRBJ1-2; D unresolved. V lost 3 bases and J 1 base, leaving 6 bases between the germline ends. CDR1 and CDR2 (germline): SQVTM, ANQGSEA. The CDR3 runs 12 residues. For the CDR3, the DNA is TGCAGCGTTGACAGCATTAACTATGGCTACACCTTC. It specifies CSVDSINYGYTF.

The chain links TRBV2 to TRBJ1-3; D is ambiguous. The CDR3 runs to 17 residues. Germline lookup yields CDR1 SNHLY and CDR2 FYNNEI. Trimming left V 4 bases short and J 0 bases short, with 16 bases between. The DNA of the CDR3 is TGTGCCAGCAGTGTGAAATTCGAGGCCTTCTCTGGAAACACCATATATTTT. This sequence encodes CASSVKFEAFSGNTIYF.

The chain uses TRBV6-5 and TRBJ1-2; the D gene is possibly TRBD1 (5 bases). V was trimmed by 6 bases and J by 7 bases, leaving 15 bases between them. Germline V gene lookup returns CDR1 MNHEY and CDR2 SVGAGI. This CDR3 contains 13 residues. In DNA, the CDR3 is TGTGCCAGCAGAGAAAGGGGTGTTTTTGGCTACACCTTC. Amino acids: CASRERGVFGYTF.

The table lists this clone with a count of one. This chain joins TRBV7-9 and TRBJ2-7; D is ambiguous. There are 12 residues in the CDR3. CDR1 is SEHNR, CDR2 FQNEAQ, per germline (reference sequence). With 4 bases removed from V and 7 bases from J, the gap between germline ends came to 11 bases. CDR3 residues: CASSSGLGEQYF. The CDR3 nucleotides are TGTGCCAGCAGCTCCGGGCTTGGGGAGCAGTACTTC.

The gene calls are TRBV6-1 and TRBJ2-4, with D perhaps TRBD1 or TRBD2 (6 bases each). Germline CDR1 and CDR2: MNHNS and SASEGT. This CDR3 is built from 15 residues. Trimming removed 9 bases from V and 5 bases from J, with 20 bases in between. The CDR3, as DNA: TGTGCCAGTTCCGTAGGAGGGGGACCTCAAAACATTCAGTACTTC. Translating gives CASSVGGGPQNIQYF.

This chain connects TRBV5-1 to TRBJ2-2; 9 bases are shared with TRBD2. The CDR3 sequence is 14 residues long. Germline V gene lookup returns CDR1 SGHRS and CDR2 YFSETQ. Trimming took 5 bases from V and 5 from J; bases not matched to a gene: 4. DNA for the CDR3: TGCGCCAGCAGTCCGGGACTAGCTACCGGGGAGCTGTTTTTT. Translated: CASSPGLATGELFF.

This clone showed up just once. The chain recombines TRBV30 with TRBJ2-2; D might be TRBD2 (6 bases). The CDR3 is made up of 15 amino acids. Deletions cut 2 bases from V and 0 bases from J, with 10 bases between. The V gene's germline CDR1 is GTSNPN and CDR2 SVGIG (reference sequence). This CDR3 reads CAWSFGGTNTGELFF. In DNA form, the CDR3 reads TGTGCCTGGAGTTTTGGCGGGACGAACACCGGGGAGCTGTTTTTT.

CDR3 protein: CASSIPGANYGYTF. CDR3 DNA sequence: TGTGCCAGTAGTATCCCTGGAGCTAACTATGGCTACACCTTC. This rearrangement joins TRBV19 to TRBJ1-2; D gene ambiguous. V was clipped by 3 bases and J by 0 bases, with 8 bases between them. Germline CDR1 LNHDA, CDR2 SQIVND (reference sequence). CDR3 length: 14 residues.

The V and J genes are TRBV14 and TRBJ1-1; 8 bases match TRBD1. Germline-derived CDR1 and CDR2 are SGHDN and FVKESK. The J segment lost 11 bases and the V segment lost 4 bases, leaving 15 bases of the junction unmatched. This CDR3 is 15 amino acids long. The CDR3 region is CASSPLQGAPNKAFF. The CDR3 region has the DNA TGTGCCAGCAGCCCCCTTCAGGGGGCGCCGAACAAGGCTTTCTTT.

As regards this clone: This specimen includes other DNA sequences encoding the same CDR3. The rearrangement links TRBV7-3 to TRBJ2-3; the D is unclear. CDR3 length: 13 residues. V lost 2 bases and J 1 base, leaving 4 bases between the germline ends. The germline CDR1 and CDR2 sequences are SGHTA and FQGTGA. CDR3 amino acids: CASSLGGTDTQYF. CDR3 sequence (DNA): TGTGCCAGCAGCTTAGGGGGCACAGATACGCAGTATTTT. Combining the CDR3 with reference TRBV7-3 and TRBJ2-3 gives the whole variable domain GAGVSQTPSNKVTEKGKYVELRCDPISGHTALYWYRQSLGQGPEFLIYFQGTGAADDSGLPNDRFFAVRPEGSVSTLKIQRTERGDSAVYLCASSLGGTDTQYFGPGTRLTVL.

CDR3 region: CASSSTGQPPQHF. The CDR3 DNA sequence: TGTGCCAGCAGTTCGACAGGGCAGCCGCCCCAGCATTTT. The genes are TRBV6-5 and TRBJ1-5; the match to TRBD1 covers 7 bases. Trimming at V came to 4 bases and at J to 9 bases, leaving 6 bases not matched to a gene. The CDR3 length is 13 residues. Germline V CDR1 and CDR2: MNHEY, SVGAGI.

This rearrangement joins TRBV5-6 to TRBJ1-2; the match to TRBD1 covers 12 bases. This CDR3 spans 14 amino acids. Germline CDR1 and CDR2: SGHDT and YYEEEE. Unmatched junction bases numbered 2, after V lost 4 bases and J lost 4 bases. DNA for the CDR3: TGTGCCAGCAGCAAGGGACAGGGGGCCTATGGCTACACCTTC. Translated: CASSKGQGAYGYTF.

The chain combines TRBV20-1 with TRBJ1-2; unclear D gene. CDR3 length equals 11 residues. Germline-derived CDR1 and CDR2 are DFQATT and SNEGSKA (reference sequence). Trimming removed 3 bases from V and 7 bases from J, with 9 bases in between. CDR3 in amino acids: CSASLRRGYTF. In DNA form, the CDR3 reads TGCAGTGCTAGCCTACGGCGTGGCTACACCTTC.

The rearrangement links TRBV7-2 to TRBJ2-3; possible D gene TRBD2, 6 bases. The CDR3 loop spans 14 amino acids. V was pared by 4 bases and J by 4 bases, with 12 bases between. The germline V gene encodes CDR1 SGHTA and CDR2 FQGNSA. The CDR3 region has the DNA TGTGCCAGCAGCTCCGGAGGGTCCCCAGATACGCAGTATTTT. It translates to CASSSGGSPDTQYF. Filled out from reference TRBV7-2 and TRBJ2-3, the complete variable domain reads GAGVSQSPSNKVTEKGKDVELRCDPISGHTALYWYRQSLGQGLEFLIYFQGNSAPDKSGLPSDRFSAERTGGSVSTLTIQRTQQEDSAVYLCASSSGGSPDTQYFGPGTRLTVL.

The V call is TRBV2, the J call TRBJ2-2; the D gene is possibly TRBD1 (6 bases). This CDR3 is built from 16 residues. Germline CDR1 and CDR2: SNHLY and FYNNEI. Trimming shortened V by 11 bases and J by 0 bases, and 19 bases separated the two germline ends. The CDR3 DNA follows: TGTGCCTCCCAGGGGCAGCCTACGCCGAACACCGGGGAGCTGTTTTTT. It encodes CASQGQPTPNTGELFF.

The rearrangement joins TRBV5-1 to TRBJ2-7; D unclear. Between the trimmed V and J ends, which lost 1 base and 5 bases, there was a span of 7 bases. Germline V CDR1 and CDR2: SGHRS, YFSETQ. The CDR3 totals 12 residues. CDR3 region: CASSLSLHEQYF. CDR3 bases: TGCGCCAGCAGCTTGTCGTTGCACGAGCAGTACTTC.